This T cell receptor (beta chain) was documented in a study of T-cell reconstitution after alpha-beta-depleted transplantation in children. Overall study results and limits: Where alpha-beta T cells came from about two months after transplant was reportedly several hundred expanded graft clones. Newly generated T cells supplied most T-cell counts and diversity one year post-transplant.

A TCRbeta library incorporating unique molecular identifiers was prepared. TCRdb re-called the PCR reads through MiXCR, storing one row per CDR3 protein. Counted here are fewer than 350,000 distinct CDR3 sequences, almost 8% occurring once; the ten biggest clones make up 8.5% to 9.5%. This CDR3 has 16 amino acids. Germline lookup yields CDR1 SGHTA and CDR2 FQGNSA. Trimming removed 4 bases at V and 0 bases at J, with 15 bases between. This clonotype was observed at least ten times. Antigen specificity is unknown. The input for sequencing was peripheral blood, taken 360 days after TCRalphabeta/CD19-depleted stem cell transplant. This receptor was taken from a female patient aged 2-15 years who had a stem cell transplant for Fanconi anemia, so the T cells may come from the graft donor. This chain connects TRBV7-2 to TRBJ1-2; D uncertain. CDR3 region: CASSSSLGFTNYGYTF. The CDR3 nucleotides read TGTGCCAGCAGCTCCAGCTTGGGTTTTACTAACTATGGCTACACCTTC.